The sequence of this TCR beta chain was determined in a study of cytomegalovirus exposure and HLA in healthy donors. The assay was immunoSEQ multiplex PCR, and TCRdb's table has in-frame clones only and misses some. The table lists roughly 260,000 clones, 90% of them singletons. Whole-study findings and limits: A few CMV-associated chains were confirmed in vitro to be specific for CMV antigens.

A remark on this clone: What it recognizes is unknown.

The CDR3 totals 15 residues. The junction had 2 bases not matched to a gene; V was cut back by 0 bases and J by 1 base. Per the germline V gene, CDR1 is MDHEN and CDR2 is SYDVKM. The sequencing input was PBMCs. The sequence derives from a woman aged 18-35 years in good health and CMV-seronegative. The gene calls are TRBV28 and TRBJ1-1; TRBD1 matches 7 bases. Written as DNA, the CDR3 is TGTGCCAGCAGTTTATGGACAGGGCGGAACACTGAAGCTTTCTTT. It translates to CASSLWTGRNTEAFF.